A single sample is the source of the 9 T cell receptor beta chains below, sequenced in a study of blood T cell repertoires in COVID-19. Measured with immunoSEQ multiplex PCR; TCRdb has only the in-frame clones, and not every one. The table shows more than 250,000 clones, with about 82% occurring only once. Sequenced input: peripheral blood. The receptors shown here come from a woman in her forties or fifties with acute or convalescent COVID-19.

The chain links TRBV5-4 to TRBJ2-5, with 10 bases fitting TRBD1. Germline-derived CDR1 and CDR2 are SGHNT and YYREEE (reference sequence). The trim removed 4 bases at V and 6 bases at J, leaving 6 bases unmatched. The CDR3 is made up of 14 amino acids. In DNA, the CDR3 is TGTGCCAGCAGCGCCGGACAGGGGGGTCAGACCCAGTACTTC. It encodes CASSAGQGGQTQYF.

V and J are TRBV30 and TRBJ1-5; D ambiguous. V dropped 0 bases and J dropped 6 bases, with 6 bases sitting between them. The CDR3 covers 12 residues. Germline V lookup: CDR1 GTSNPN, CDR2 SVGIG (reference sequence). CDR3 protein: CAWSVLTQPQHF. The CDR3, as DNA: TGTGCCTGGAGTGTACTAACTCAGCCCCAGCATTTT.

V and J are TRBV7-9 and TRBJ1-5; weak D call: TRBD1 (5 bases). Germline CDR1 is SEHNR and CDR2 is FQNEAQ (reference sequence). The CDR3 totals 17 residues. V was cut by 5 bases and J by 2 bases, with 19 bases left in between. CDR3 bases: TGTGCCAGCAGCCTAGTGGGGGGTCCCGCGGGCAATCAGCCCCAGCATTTT. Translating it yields CASSLVGGPAGNQPQHF.

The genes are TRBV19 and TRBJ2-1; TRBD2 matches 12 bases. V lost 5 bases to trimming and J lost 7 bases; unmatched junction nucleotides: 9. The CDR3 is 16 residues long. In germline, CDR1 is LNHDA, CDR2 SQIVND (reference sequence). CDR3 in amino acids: CASSVGTSGWVNEQFF. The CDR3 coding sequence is TGTGCCAGTAGTGTAGGGACTAGCGGGTGGGTTAATGAGCAGTTCTTC.

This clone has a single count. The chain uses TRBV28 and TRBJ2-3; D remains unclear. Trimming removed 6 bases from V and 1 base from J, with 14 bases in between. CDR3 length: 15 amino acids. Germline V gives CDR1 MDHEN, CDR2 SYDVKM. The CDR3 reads CASSPVEWGTDTQYF. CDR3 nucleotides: TGTGCCAGCAGCCCCGTGGAGTGGGGCACAGATACGCAGTATTTT.

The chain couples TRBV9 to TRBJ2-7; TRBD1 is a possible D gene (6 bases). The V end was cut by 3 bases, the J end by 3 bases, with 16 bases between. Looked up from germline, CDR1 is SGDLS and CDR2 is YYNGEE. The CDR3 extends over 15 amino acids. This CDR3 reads CASSEGHVWGYEQYF. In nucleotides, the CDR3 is TGTGCCAGCAGCGAGGGACACGTGTGGGGCTACGAGCAGTACTTC. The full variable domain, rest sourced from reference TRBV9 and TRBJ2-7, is DSGVTQTPKHLITATGQRVTLRCSPRSGDLSVYWYQQSLDQGLQFLIQYYNGEERAKGNILERFSAQQFPDLHSELNLSSLELGDSALYFCASSEGHVWGYEQYFGPGTRLTVT.

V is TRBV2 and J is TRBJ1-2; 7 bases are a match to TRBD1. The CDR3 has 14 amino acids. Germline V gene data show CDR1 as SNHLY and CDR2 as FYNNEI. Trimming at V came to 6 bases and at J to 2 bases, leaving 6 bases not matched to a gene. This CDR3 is CASRNLQGNYGYTF. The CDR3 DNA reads TGTGCCAGCAGAAACTTACAGGGGAACTATGGCTACACCTTC.

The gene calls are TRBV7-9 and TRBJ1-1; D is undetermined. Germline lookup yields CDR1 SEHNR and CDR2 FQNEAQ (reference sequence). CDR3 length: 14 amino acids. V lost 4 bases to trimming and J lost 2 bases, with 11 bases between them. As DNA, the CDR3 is TGTGCCAGCAGCTCTCTCGCTACTAACACTGAAGCTTTCTTT. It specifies CASSSLATNTEAFF. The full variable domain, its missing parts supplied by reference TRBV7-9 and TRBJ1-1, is DTGVSQNPRHKITKRGQNVTFRCDPISEHNRLYWYRQTLGQGPEFLTYFQNEAQLEKSRLLSDRFSAERPKGSFSTLEIQRTEQGDSAMYLCASSSLATNTEAFFGQGTRLTVV.

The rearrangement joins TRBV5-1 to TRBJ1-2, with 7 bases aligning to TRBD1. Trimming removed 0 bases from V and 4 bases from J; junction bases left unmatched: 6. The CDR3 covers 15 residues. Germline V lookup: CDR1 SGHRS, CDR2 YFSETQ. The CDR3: CASSLAMRGLYGYTF. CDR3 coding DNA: TGCGCCAGCAGCTTGGCCATGAGGGGGCTCTATGGCTACACCTTC.